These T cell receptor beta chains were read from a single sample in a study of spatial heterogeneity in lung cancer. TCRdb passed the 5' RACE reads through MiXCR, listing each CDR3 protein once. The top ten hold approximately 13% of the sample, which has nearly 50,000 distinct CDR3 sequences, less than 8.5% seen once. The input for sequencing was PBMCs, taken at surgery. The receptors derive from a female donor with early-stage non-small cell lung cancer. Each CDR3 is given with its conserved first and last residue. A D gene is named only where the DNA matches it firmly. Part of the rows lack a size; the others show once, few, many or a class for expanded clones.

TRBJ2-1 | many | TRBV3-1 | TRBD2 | TGTGCCAGCAGCCGCGGGGGTTCCTACAATGAGCAGTTCTTC | CASSRGGSYNEQFF
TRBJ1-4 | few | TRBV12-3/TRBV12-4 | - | TGTGCCAGCAGTCGGGCCGGATCCACCAGATATAGTGAAAAACTGTTTTTT | CASSRAGSTRYSEKLFF
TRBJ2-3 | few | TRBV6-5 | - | TGTGCCAGCAGTTACTCGATAAGCAGGGACGGCACAGATACGCAGTATTTT | CASSYSISRDGTDTQYF
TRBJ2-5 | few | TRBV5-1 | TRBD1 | TGCGCCAGCAGCTTTCTCGGGACAGAAGAGACCCAGTACTTC | CASSFLGTEETQYF
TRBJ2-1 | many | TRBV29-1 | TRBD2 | TGCAGCGTTGAACCTAGCGGTAATGAGCAGTTCTTC | CSVEPSGNEQFF
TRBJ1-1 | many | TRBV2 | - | TGTGCCAGCACTACAAGGAACACTGAAGCTTTCTTT | CASTTRNTEAFF
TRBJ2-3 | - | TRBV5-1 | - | TGCGCCAGCAGCTTCCGGACAGGGAGGGTCACAGATACGCAGTATTTT | CASSFRTGRVTDTQYF
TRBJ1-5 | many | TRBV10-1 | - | TGCGCCAGCAGTAACCTGGCGGCACCCGGGGATCAGCCCCAGCATTTT | CASSNLAAPGDQPQHF
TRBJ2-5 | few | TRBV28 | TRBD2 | TGTGCCAGCAGTTTGGGAGTGTCGGCTAGCGGGGGCCAGTACCAAGAGACCCAGTACTTC | CASSLGVSASGGQYQETQYF
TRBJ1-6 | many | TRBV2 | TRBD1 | TGTGCCAGCACAAGGAGCGGGACCGGGACAGCTAATTCACCCCTCCACTTT | CASTRSGTGTANSPLHF
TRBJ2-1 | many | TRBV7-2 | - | TGTGCCAGCAGTTTGGACCAACCTTACAATGAGCAGTTCTTC | CASSLDQPYNEQFF
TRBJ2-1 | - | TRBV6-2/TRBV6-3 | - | TGTGCCAGCAGTTATGGTGAGCCCAATGAGCAGTTCTTC | CASSYGEPNEQFF
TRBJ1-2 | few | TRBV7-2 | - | TGTGCCAGCATGTCGGGGGTAGGCTATGGCTACACCTTC | CASMSGVGYGYTF
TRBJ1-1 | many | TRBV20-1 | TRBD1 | TGCAGTGCTGGCGGGACAGGGGGCAGGGGTGAAGCTTTCTTT | CSAGGTGGRGEAFF
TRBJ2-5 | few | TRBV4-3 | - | TGCGCCAGCAGCCAAGATCGACGGGGGGCCCCCTTTCAAGAGACCCAGTACTTC | CASSQDRRGAPFQETQYF
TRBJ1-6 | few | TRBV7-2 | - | TGTGCCAGCAGCCTGGTGGGTTCACCCCTCCACTTT | CASSLVGSPLHF
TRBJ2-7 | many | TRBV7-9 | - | TGTGCCAGCAGCCCTCAATACGAGCAGTACTTC | CASSPQYEQYF
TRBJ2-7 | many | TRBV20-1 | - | TGCAGTGCCCCGCTATTCCCCTACGCCGAGCAGTACTTC | CSAPLFPYAEQYF
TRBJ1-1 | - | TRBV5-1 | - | TGCGCCAGCAGCTTGGTCGAGGGGACTGAAGCTTTCTTT | CASSLVEGTEAFF
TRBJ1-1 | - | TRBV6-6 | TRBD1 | TGTGCCAGCAGACTACAGGGGACAGAAGCTTTCTTT | CASRLQGTEAFF
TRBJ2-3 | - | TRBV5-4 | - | TGTGCCAGCAGCAAACCCAGGGGGGGCACAGATACGCAGTATTTT | CASSKPRGGTDTQYF
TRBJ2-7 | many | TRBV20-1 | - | TGCAGTGCTGCCTTTGATCGGAGCTCCTACGAGCAGTACTTC | CSAAFDRSSYEQYF
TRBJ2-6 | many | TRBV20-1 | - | TGCAGTGCTAGGACCTCTGGGGCCAACGTCCTGACTTTC | CSARTSGANVLTF
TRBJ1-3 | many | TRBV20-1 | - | TGCAGTGCTATGTCGTTCAGAAGTGGAAACACCATATATTTT | CSAMSFRSGNTIYF
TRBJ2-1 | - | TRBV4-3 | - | TGCGCCAGCAGCCTGTCCCGGGGAAGTGTTACGGAGCAGTTCTTC | CASSLSRGSVTEQFF
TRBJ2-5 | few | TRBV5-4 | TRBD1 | TGTGCCAGCAGGGCGACAGGGGGCTTGGAGACCCAGTACTTC | CASRATGGLETQYF
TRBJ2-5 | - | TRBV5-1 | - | TGCGCCAGCAGCTTGGAACAGCGGATCGCAGAGACCCAGTACTTC | CASSLEQRIAETQYF
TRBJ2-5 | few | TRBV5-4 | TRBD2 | TGTGCCAGCAGCTTGGTAGCGGGGGGACAAGAGACCCAGTACTTC | CASSLVAGGQETQYF
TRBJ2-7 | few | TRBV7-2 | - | TGTGCCAGCAGCCCTCGGGGGAGCTCCTACGAGCAGTACTTC | CASSPRGSSYEQYF
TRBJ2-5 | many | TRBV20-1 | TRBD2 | TGCAGTGTGAGCGGGGGGGGACAAGAGACCCAGTACTTC | CSVSGGGQETQYF
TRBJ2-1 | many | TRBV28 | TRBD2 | TGTGCCAGCCGATCTAGCGGGGGCAACAATGAGCAGTTCTTC | CASRSSGGNNEQFF
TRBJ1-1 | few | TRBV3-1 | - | TGTGCCAGCAGCCAAGGCACTGAAGCTTTCTTT | CASSQGTEAFF
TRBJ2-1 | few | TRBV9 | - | TGTGCCAGCAGCCCCCAGGGTGAAAGGCTCTACAATGAGCAGTTCTTC | CASSPQGERLYNEQFF
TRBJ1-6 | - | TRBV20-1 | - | TGCAGTGCCCTCGGACAGCCTAACTCCTATAATTCACCCCTCCACTTT | CSALGQPNSYNSPLHF
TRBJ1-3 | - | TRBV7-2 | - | TGTGCCAGCAGCTTAGGCCCCCTTAACTCTGGAAACACCATATATTTT | CASSLGPLNSGNTIYF
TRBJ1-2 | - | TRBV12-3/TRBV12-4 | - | TGTGCCAGCAGTCCGCAGGGGAGCACCTATGGCTACACCTTC | CASSPQGSTYGYTF
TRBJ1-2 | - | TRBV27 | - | TGTGCCAGCAGTTCCCCCATGATGAACGTCTATGGCTACACCTTC | CASSSPMMNVYGYTF
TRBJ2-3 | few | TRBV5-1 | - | TGCGCCAGCAGTCGTGTTCCGACAGCTCCTCGGACAGATACGCAGTATTTT | CASSRVPTAPRTDTQYF
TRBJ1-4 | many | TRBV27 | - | TGTGCCAGCAGCTCCGACAGGTCAAGGGAACTGTTTTTT | CASSSDRSRELFF
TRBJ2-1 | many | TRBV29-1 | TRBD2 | TGCAGCGTTGTAACTAGCGGGGGGCTTGAGCAGTTCTTC | CSVVTSGGLEQFF
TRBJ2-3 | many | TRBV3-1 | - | TGTGCCAGCAGCCCCATGGCGGCAGCCACAGATACGCAGTATTTT | CASSPMAAATDTQYF
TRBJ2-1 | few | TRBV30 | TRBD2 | TGTGCCTGGAGAAGCGATAGCGGGGGGGCCAGGAATGAGCAGTTCTTC | CAWRSDSGGARNEQFF
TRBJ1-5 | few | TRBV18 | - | TGTGCCAGCTCATCCGGGAATAGCAATCAGCCCCAGCATTTT | CASSSGNSNQPQHF
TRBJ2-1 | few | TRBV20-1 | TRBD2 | TGCAGTGCTAGAGCATTCAGCGGGGGGTACCGCTCGTACAATGAGCAGTTCTTC | CSARAFSGGYRSYNEQFF
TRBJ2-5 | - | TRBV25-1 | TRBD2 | TGTGCCAGCAGTGATCTAGCGGGGGAAACCCAGTACTTC | CASSDLAGETQYF
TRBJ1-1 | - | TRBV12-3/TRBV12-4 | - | TGTGCCAGCAACTTTGTGCAGGGAATGAACACTGAAGCTTTCTTT | CASNFVQGMNTEAFF
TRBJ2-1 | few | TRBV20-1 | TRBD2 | TGCAGTGCTAGACCCTTGTCGGGACTAGCGTACAATGAGCAGTTCTTC | CSARPLSGLAYNEQFF
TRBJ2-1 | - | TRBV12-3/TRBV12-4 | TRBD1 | TGTGCCAGCAGGGAGGGACAGGGCCTTCTCAATGAGCAGTTCTTC | CASREGQGLLNEQFF
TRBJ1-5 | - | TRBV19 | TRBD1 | TGTGCCAGTATCGCGGACAGGGCCGGAAGCAATCAGCCCCAGCATTTT | CASIADRAGSNQPQHF
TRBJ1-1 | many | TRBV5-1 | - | TGCGCCAGCAGCTTGGCCGGGCCAAGCGACGCTTTCTTT | CASSLAGPSDAFF
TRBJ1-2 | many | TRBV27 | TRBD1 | TGTGCCAGCAGTTTACGTTGGGCAGGGGGCGCCGCTAACTATGGCTACACCTTC | CASSLRWAGGAANYGYTF
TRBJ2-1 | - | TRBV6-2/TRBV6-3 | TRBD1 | TGTGCCAGCAGTTTAGGGACGACAGGGAAGGTTTACAATGAGCAGTTCTTC | CASSLGTTGKVYNEQFF
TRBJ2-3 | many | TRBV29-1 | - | TGCAGCGTTGGGGAAGGGCAGTTCACAGATACGCAGTATTTT | CSVGEGQFTDTQYF
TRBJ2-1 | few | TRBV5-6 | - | TGTGCCAGCAGCCCGACGTTGGGGCCGGCTGTCCATGAGCAGTTCTTC | CASSPTLGPAVHEQFF
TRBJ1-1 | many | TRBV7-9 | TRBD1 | TGTGCCAGCAGCTTACCCACAGGGGGTACTGAAGCTTTCTTT | CASSLPTGGTEAFF